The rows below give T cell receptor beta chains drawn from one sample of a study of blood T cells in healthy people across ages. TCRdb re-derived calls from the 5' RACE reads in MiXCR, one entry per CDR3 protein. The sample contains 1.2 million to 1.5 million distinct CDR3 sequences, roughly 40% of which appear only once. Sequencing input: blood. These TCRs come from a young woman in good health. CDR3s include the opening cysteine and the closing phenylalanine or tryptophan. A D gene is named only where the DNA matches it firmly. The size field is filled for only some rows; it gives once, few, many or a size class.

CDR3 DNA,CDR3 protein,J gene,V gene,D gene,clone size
TGTGCCAGCAGTTTTAGTATTTACGAGCAGTACTTC,CASSFSIYEQYF,TRBJ2-7,TRBV28,.,.
TGTGCCAGCAGTCTCAGAAGGATGGACACTGAAGCTTTCTTT,CASSLRRMDTEAFF,TRBJ1-1,TRBV12-3/TRBV12-4,.,few
TGTGCCAGAGGTTTCCTGCAGTACTTC,CARGFLQYF,TRBJ2-5,TRBV6-5,.,few
TGTGCCAGCAGTGGGGGGATCGGCTACACCTTC,CASSGGIGYTF,TRBJ1-2,TRBV6-1,.,.
TGTGCCAGCAGCTTGTGGGACAGCTCATACTACGAGCAGTACTTC,CASSLWDSSYYEQYF,TRBJ2-7,TRBV5-4,TRBD1,.
TGCAGCGTTGAAGCGAAACAGGGGAACCATGGCTACACCTTC,CSVEAKQGNHGYTF,TRBJ1-2,TRBV29-1,TRBD1,.
TGTGCCACCAGTGATTTGGACAGCAATCAGCCCCAGCATTTT,CATSDLDSNQPQHF,TRBJ1-5,TRBV24-1,.,.
TGTGCCAGCAGCTCTCTTCTTCCCGGGGGGGGTTTCACAGATACGCAGTATTTT,CASSSLLPGGGFTDTQYF,TRBJ2-3,TRBV7-2,TRBD2,few
TGCAGTGCTGCAGGCCGAGCTAACTATGGCTACACCTTC,CSAAGRANYGYTF,TRBJ1-2,TRBV20-1,.,few
TGTGCCAGCAGCCAGGGGACTAGCTTTTCCTCTGAGCAGTTCTTC,CASSQGTSFSSEQFF,TRBJ2-1,TRBV3-1,TRBD2,few
TGCGCCAGCAGAAGTAAGCCAGCACTTGAAGCTTTCTTT,CASRSKPALEAFF,TRBJ1-1,TRBV5-1,.,.
TGCAGCGTTGTCGGTTTGTCCGGGGAGCTGTTTTTT,CSVVGLSGELFF,TRBJ2-2,TRBV29-1,.,few
TGTGCCAGCAGTCGCCTAGCGGCGGTAGATACGCAGTATTTT,CASSRLAAVDTQYF,TRBJ2-3,TRBV12-3/TRBV12-4,TRBD2,few
TGTGCCACCAGTGGATACCGCAATGAGCAGTTCTTC,CATSGYRNEQFF,TRBJ2-1,TRBV24-1,.,.
TGCAGCGGTACCGGTAGTGAAGAGACCCAGTACTTC,CSGTGSEETQYF,TRBJ2-5,TRBV29-1,.,.
TGTGCCAGCAGACTACAGGGCGAAGCTAACTATGGCTACACCTTC,CASRLQGEANYGYTF,TRBJ1-2,TRBV6-4,.,few
TGTGCCAGCAGTGAATATACAGGGTTCATGAACACTGAAGCTTTCTTT,CASSEYTGFMNTEAFF,TRBJ1-1,TRBV25-1,.,.
TGTGCCAGCAGTTCCTCGGACAGGGGGCTATCCTACAATGAGCAGTTCTTC,CASSSSDRGLSYNEQFF,TRBJ2-1,TRBV6-6,TRBD1,once
TGTGCCAGCAGCGTAGCGCCCCAGGGAGATTCGGAGACCCAGTACTTC,CASSVAPQGDSETQYF,TRBJ2-5,TRBV9,.,few
TGTGCCAGCAGCCCGGGGACTAGCGGGAGGAGATTGTCGGGCACAGATACGCAGTATTTT,CASSPGTSGRRLSGTDTQYF,TRBJ2-3,TRBV7-2,TRBD2,few
TGCAGTGCACCCGAATGGGGGCGGAATGAGCAGTTCTTC,CSAPEWGRNEQFF,TRBJ2-1,TRBV20-1,.,few
TGTGCCAGCAGTGTGTTTGAGAACACTGAAGCTTTCTTT,CASSVFENTEAFF,TRBJ1-1,TRBV6-1,.,.
TGTGCCAGCAGCTTACGGTATGGACTAGCGGTAACCTACAATGAGCAGTACTTC,CASSLRYGLAVTYNEQYF,TRBJ2-7,TRBV7-2,TRBD2,.
TGTGCCAGCAGTTCCCCGACACGTCACAATGAGCAGTTCTTC,CASSSPTRHNEQFF,TRBJ2-1,TRBV6-5,.,few
TGTGCCAGCACCCACCGAGGAAGATCAACCGGAGGTTCTGGGGCCAACGTCCTGACTTTC,CASTHRGRSTGGSGANVLTF,TRBJ2-6,TRBV27,.,once
TGTGCCAGCAGCACACCGGGGACTAGCGGTTTCAATGAGCAGTTCTTC,CASSTPGTSGFNEQFF,TRBJ2-1,TRBV12-3/TRBV12-4,TRBD2,few
TGCAGTGCCTCAGAGGTAGCGGTGAGCTCCTACAATGAGCAGTTCTTC,CSASEVAVSSYNEQFF,TRBJ2-1,TRBV20-1,.,few